Listed below are T cell receptor beta chains from one sample, sequenced in a study of spatial heterogeneity in lung cancer. TCRdb reprocessed the 5' RACE reads with MiXCR, giving one entry per CDR3 protein. The sample records tens of thousands of distinct CDR3 sequences, roughly 13% being singletons. This material consisted of PBMCs, taken at surgery. These receptors all stem from a male donor with early-stage non-small cell lung cancer. The CDR3 runs from the conserved cysteine through the conserved F or W. A D gene is named only where the DNA matches it firmly. The size of a clone is reported for some rows only, either as once, few or many, or as a class for expanded clones.

abundance: few
v_gene: TRBV7-2
j_gene: TRBJ2-7
d_gene: NA
CDR3aa: CASSLGGAHYEQYF
CDR3nt: TGTGCCAGCAGCCTGGGGGGGGCGCACTACGAGCAGTACTTC

abundance: NA
v_gene: TRBV18
j_gene: TRBJ1-4
d_gene: TRBD1
CDR3aa: CASSQTGQGGEKLFF
CDR3nt: TGTGCCAGCTCACAAACAGGACAGGGCGGCGAAAAACTGTTTTTT

abundance: NA
v_gene: TRBV12-3/TRBV12-4
j_gene: TRBJ1-1
d_gene: NA
CDR3aa: CASSTNRNTEAFF
CDR3nt: TGTGCCAGCAGTACGAACCGGAACACTGAAGCTTTCTTT

abundance: many
v_gene: TRBV2
j_gene: TRBJ2-1
d_gene: NA
CDR3aa: CASSRDAGRNEQFF
CDR3nt: TGTGCCAGCAGCCGGGACGCCGGAAGGAATGAGCAGTTCTTC

abundance: many
v_gene: TRBV9
j_gene: TRBJ1-2
d_gene: NA
CDR3aa: CASGEANYGYTF
CDR3nt: TGTGCCAGCGGAGAAGCTAACTATGGCTACACCTTC

abundance: NA
v_gene: TRBV2
j_gene: TRBJ1-2
d_gene: NA
CDR3aa: CASSEGNYGYTF
CDR3nt: TGTGCCAGCAGTGAAGGGAACTATGGCTACACCTTC

abundance: few
v_gene: TRBV4-3
j_gene: TRBJ2-7
d_gene: NA
CDR3aa: CASSQGGTSYEQYF
CDR3nt: TGCGCCAGCAGCCAGGGAGGGACATCCTACGAGCAGTACTTC

abundance: few
v_gene: TRBV10-3
j_gene: TRBJ2-1
d_gene: NA
CDR3aa: CALGTLYNEQFF
CDR3nt: TGTGCCCTCGGGACTTTGTACAATGAGCAGTTCTTC

abundance: many
v_gene: TRBV11-2
j_gene: TRBJ2-2
d_gene: NA
CDR3aa: CASSLDADQLVGGELFF
CDR3nt: TGTGCCAGCAGCTTAGATGCTGATCAGTTAGTCGGCGGGGAGCTGTTTTTT

abundance: few
v_gene: TRBV4-1
j_gene: TRBJ2-5
d_gene: NA
CDR3aa: CASSQGEGEETQYF
CDR3nt: TGCGCCAGCAGCCAAGGGGAGGGGGAAGAGACCCAGTACTTC

abundance: many
v_gene: TRBV10-3
j_gene: TRBJ2-7
d_gene: NA
CDR3aa: CAIGLSSYEQYF
CDR3nt: TGTGCCATCGGACTTTCAAGCTACGAGCAGTACTTC